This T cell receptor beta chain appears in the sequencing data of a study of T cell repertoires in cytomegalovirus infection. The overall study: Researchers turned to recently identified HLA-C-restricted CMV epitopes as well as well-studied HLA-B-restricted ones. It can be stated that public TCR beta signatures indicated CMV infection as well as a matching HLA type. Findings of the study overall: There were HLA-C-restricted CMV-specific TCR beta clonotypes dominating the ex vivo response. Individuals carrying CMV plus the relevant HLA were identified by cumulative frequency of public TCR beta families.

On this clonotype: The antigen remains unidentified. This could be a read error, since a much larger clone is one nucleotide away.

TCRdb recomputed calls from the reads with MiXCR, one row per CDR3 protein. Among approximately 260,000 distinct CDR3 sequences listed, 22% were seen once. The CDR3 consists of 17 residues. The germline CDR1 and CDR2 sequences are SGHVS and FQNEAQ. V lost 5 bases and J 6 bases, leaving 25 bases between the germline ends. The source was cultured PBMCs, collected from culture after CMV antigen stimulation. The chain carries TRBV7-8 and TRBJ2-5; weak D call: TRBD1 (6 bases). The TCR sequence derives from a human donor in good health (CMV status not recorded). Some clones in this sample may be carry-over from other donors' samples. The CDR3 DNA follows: TGTGCCAGCAGCCAAAGGCTCAGGGGCAAAAGCCGCAAGACCCAGTACTTC. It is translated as CASSQRLRGKSRKTQYF.